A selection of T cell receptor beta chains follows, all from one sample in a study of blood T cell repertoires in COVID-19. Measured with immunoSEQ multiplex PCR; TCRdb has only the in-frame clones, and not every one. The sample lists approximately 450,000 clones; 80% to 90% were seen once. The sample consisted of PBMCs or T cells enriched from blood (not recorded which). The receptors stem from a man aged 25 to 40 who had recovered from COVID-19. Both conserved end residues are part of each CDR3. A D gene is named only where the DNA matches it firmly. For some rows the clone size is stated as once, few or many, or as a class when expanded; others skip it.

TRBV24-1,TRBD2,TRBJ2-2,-,TGTGCCACCAGCGGGGGGTACAGTAAAAACACCGGGGAGCTGTTTTTT,CATSGGYSKNTGELFF
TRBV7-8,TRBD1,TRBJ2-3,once,TGTGCCAGCAGCTTACCCGACAGGGGGGTCGAGACGCAGTATTTT,CASSLPDRGVETQYF
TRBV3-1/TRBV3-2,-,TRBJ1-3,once,TGTGCCAGCAGCCAGGGAGCGGATGGAAACACCATATATTTT,CASSQGADGNTIYF
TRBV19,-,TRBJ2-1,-,TGTGCCACCGCGGGGTGGAATGAGCAGTTCTTC,CATAGWNEQFF
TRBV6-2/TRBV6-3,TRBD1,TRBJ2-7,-,TGTGCCAGCAGTTACTCGACGAGAGGACAGGCGGCGCAGTACTTC,CASSYSTRGQAAQYF
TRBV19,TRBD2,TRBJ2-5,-,TGTGCCAGTAGTATACCCGACGGGAGGGAGACCCAGTACTTC,CASSIPDGRETQYF
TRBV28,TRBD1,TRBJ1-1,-,TGTGCCAGCATACAGGGGGTACGGGGAACTGAAGCTTTCTTT,CASIQGVRGTEAFF
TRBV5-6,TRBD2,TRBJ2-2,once,TGTGCCAGCAGCTTGCCACTCTCGGGAGGGGCGAACACCGGGGAGCTGTTTTTT,CASSLPLSGGANTGELFF
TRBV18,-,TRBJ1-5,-,TGTGCCAGCTCACCACTACGGGGGGATGGTCAGCCCCAGCATTTT,CASSPLRGDGQPQHF
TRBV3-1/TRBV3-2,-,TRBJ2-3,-,TGTGCCAGCAGTGGTAGTCGTTATACGCAGTATTTT,CASSGSRYTQYF
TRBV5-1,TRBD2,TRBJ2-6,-,TGCGCCAGCAGGGACCCGGGACTAGCGGGGTGGTCTGGGGCCAACGTCCTGACTTTC,CASRDPGLAGWSGANVLTF
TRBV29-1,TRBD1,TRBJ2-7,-,TGCAGCGTTGAAAGGGGTACAGGGGTCTCCTACGAGCAGTACTTC,CSVERGTGVSYEQYF
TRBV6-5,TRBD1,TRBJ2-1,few,TGTGCCAGCAGTTACTCCGGGACAGGAGATTTGGTGCAGTTCTTC,CASSYSGTGDLVQFF
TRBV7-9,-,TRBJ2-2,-,TGTGCCAGCAGCCCAAGCAGGGGGAACACCGGGGAGCTGTTTTTT,CASSPSRGNTGELFF
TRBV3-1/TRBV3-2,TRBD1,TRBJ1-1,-,TGTGCCAGCAGCCCCTCCGGGACAGGGGACTTGAGGGCTTTCTTT,CASSPSGTGDLRAFF
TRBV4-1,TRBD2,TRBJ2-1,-,TGCGCCAGCAGCCAAGAGGGGGGAACTAGCGGGAGGTGGGCCTCCTACAATGAGCAGTTCTTC,CASSQEGGTSGRWASYNEQFF
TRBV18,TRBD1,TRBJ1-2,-,TGTGCCAGCTCATCAAATACGCAGGGACAGGGGGCGAATGGCTACACCTTC,CASSSNTQGQGANGYTF
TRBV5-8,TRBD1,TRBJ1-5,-,TGTGCCAGCAGCTTTTTAGGGGGCGGCGGTCAGCCCCAGCATTTT,CASSFLGGGGQPQHF
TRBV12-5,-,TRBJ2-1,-,TGTGCTAGTGGTTTGGTAGGGGCATACAATGAGCAGTTCTTC,CASGLVGAYNEQFF
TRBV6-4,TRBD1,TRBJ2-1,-,TGTGCCAGCAGTCCTCAGGGGGAGTGGGATGGTGAGCAGTTCTTC,CASSPQGEWDGEQFF